One and the same sample provided the 20 T cell receptor beta chains below, sequenced in a study of CD8+CD57+ T cells in acquired aplastic anemia listed by TCRdb under 2018. Sequenced using an Illumina HiSeq 2000. Genomic DNA served as template for TCR beta VDJ combination and CDR3 sequence profiling. TCRdb took the public reads, trimmed them with fastp at Q25, ran MiXCR for clone calling and kept in-frame beta chains. For every CDR3 protein sequence, its rows merge into one entry that carries the most common genes and DNA. This sample holds about 210,000 distinct CDR3 sequences; around 32% were observed only once. About 1.1% of the sample lies in the top ten. Material for sequencing was sorted CD4+, CD8+, or CD8+CD57+ T cells (not recorded which) from PBMCs. Receptors were obtained from a human donor in good health, serving as a control.

As to this clonotype: With a much larger clone just one base away, this may be a read error. V and J are TRBV19 and TRBJ2-4; the match to TRBD2 covers 7 bases. The CDR3 covers 15 residues. The germline V gene encodes CDR1 LNHDA and CDR2 SQIVND (reference sequence). As DNA, the CDR3 is TGTGCCAGTAGTATTCCAGGGAGGGGCAAAATCATTCAGTACTTC. As protein: CASSIPGRGKIIQYF.

The V gene is TRBV20-1, the J gene TRBJ1-6; a possible D gene is TRBD1 (6 bases). This CDR3 spans 14 amino acids. V lost 7 bases to trimming and J lost 6 bases, with 16 bases between them. The V gene's germline CDR1 is DFQATT and CDR2 SNEGSKA (reference sequence). CDR3 coding DNA: TGCAGTGTCAGGGGTCAGGAGGCTAATTCACCCCTCCACTTT. Residues: CSVRGQEANSPLHF.

A note on this clonotype: A much bigger clone sits one base away, suggesting this may be a read error. The rearrangement uses TRBV20-1 and TRBJ1-2; TRBD1 matches 7 bases. The CDR3 is 16 amino acids. After removal of 6 bases from V and 6 bases from J, the junction contained 19 bases not matched to a gene. Germline CDR1 is DFQATT and CDR2 is SNEGSKA (reference sequence). The CDR3 region is CSAPTGARFGDHGYTF. CDR3 in DNA: TGCAGTGCACCAACAGGGGCCAGATTTGGAGACCATGGCTACACCTTC.

The V and J genes are TRBV12-3 or TRBV12-4 and TRBJ1-1; tentatively, D is TRBD1 (5 bases). Trimming shortened V by 6 bases and J by 5 bases, and 19 bases separated the two germline ends. This CDR3 has 15 residues. CDR3: CASSPRVGVRTEAFF. The DNA of the CDR3 is TGTGCCAGCAGCCCGAGGGTAGGGGTTAGGACTGAAGCTTTCTTT.

This clonotype has a single count. CDR3 bases: TGCAGCGTTGAGAGCACAGATACGCAGTATTTT. Protein: CSVESTDTQYF. The chain recombines TRBV29-1 with TRBJ2-3; unclear D gene. Looked up from germline, CDR1 is SQVTM and CDR2 is ANQGSEA. The CDR3 loop spans 11 amino acids. The ends were cut back, 3 bases at V and 0 bases at J, with 1 base in the middle.

This clonotype was found many times. This chain joins TRBV19 and TRBJ2-1, with 7 bases matching TRBD2. The germline V gene has CDR1 LNHDA and CDR2 SQIVND (reference sequence). The CDR3 has 14 amino acids. V was clipped by 5 bases and J by 7 bases; unmatched bases: 8. CDR3 bases: TGTGCCAGTAGTGAGTGGGAGGGCGGAAATGAGCAGTTCTTC. Its translation is CASSEWEGGNEQFF.

The chain recombines TRBV4-2 with TRBJ2-1; 8 nucleotides match TRBD2. From germline, CDR1 is LGHNA and CDR2 YNFKEQ. CDR3 length: 17 amino acids. With 4 bases clipped from V and 0 bases from J, the junction kept 8 bases outside the gene matches. CDR3 loop: CASSRALAGSSYNEQFF. The CDR3 DNA reads TGTGCCAGCAGCCGGGCCTTAGCGGGGAGCTCCTACAATGAGCAGTTCTTC.

Remarks on this clonotype: No conserved phenylalanine or tryptophan is present at the end of the CDR3, so a read error is the likely explanation. V usage is TRBV2 and J usage is TRBJ1-1; D is unclear. V shed 4 bases and J shed 1 base, with 7 bases lying between them. Per the germline V gene, CDR1 is SNHLY and CDR2 is FYNNEI. The CDR3 loop spans 13 amino acids. The CDR3 region is CASSVQTNTEAFL. Written as DNA, the CDR3 is TGTGCCAGCAGTGTCCAGACGAACACTGAAGCTTTCCTT.

V usage is TRBV19 and J usage is TRBJ1-2; 7 bases are a match to TRBD1. The CDR3 totals 13 residues. CDR1 LNHDA and CDR2 SQIVND come from the germline V gene (reference sequence). The junction had 4 bases not matched to a gene; V was cut back by 5 bases and J by 4 bases. The CDR3 loop reads CASSATGAYGYTF. In DNA form, the CDR3 reads TGTGCCAGTAGTGCCACAGGGGCCTATGGCTACACCTTC.

Details on this clonotype: The conserved phenylalanine or tryptophan is not found at the CDR3 terminus, so this likely reflects a read error. The gene calls are TRBV7-2 and TRBJ1-1; the match to TRBD1 covers 7 bases. Germline loops: CDR1 SGHTA, CDR2 FQGNSA. The CDR3 runs 15 residues. The V and J ends lost 0 bases and 8 bases, in that order; junction bases with no gene match: 9. This chain's CDR3 is CASSLARGGKVEAFL. DNA of the CDR3: TGTGCCAGCAGCTTAGCCAGGGGGGGTAAGGTAGAAGCTTTCCTT.

The sample holds many counts of this clonotype. The genes are TRBV11-2 and TRBJ1-6; D uncertain. The germline V gene encodes CDR1 SGHAT and CDR2 FQNNGV. This CDR3 is built from 14 residues. The V and J ends lost 4 bases and 11 bases respectively, with 15 bases between them. In DNA, the CDR3 is TGTGCCAGCAGCTCTCTGCGGGGTTATCCACCCCTCCACTTT. Its protein product is CASSSLRGYPPLHF.

V gene TRBV19 combines with J gene TRBJ1-1, with D hard to call. CDR1 LNHDA and CDR2 SQIVND come from the germline V gene (reference sequence). This CDR3 spans 15 amino acids. V lost 8 bases and J lost 0, with 16 bases in between. The CDR3 DNA reads TGTGCCAGTTCGCTATTGGCCGGCTTGAACACTGAAGCTTTCTTT. Translating it yields CASSLLAGLNTEAFF. Complete variable domain (other parts from reference TRBV19 and TRBJ1-1): DGGITQSPKYLFRKEGQNVTLSCEQNLNHDAMYWYRQDPGQGLRLIYYSQIVNDFQKGDIAEGYSVSREKKESFPLTVTSAQKNPTAFYLCASSLLAGLNTEAFFGQGTRLTVV.

This sequence joins TRBV15 and TRBJ2-3; D is uncertain. V lost 0 bases to trimming and J lost 6 bases, with 4 bases between them. The V gene's germline CDR1 is LNHNV and CDR2 YYDKDF (reference sequence). The CDR3 spans 12 residues. CDR3 residues: CATSRDRDTQYF. In DNA, the CDR3 is TGTGCCACCAGCAGAGATAGGGATACGCAGTATTTT. Based on the CDR3 plus reference TRBV15 and TRBJ2-3, the full variable domain is DAMVIQNPRYQVTQFGKPVTLSCSQTLNHNVMYWYQQKSSQAPKLLFHYYDKDFNNEADTPDNFQSRRPNTSFCFLDIRSPGLGDTAMYLCATSRDRDTQYFGPGTRLTVL.

The genes are TRBV15 and TRBJ2-7; no reliable D call. The CDR3 runs to 14 residues. Trimming stripped 3 bases from V and 3 bases from J, with 12 bases between. Germline CDR1 LNHNV, CDR2 YYDKDF (reference sequence). CDR3 nucleotide sequence: TGTGCCACCAGCAGCTTAGGGTCCCTCTACGAGCAGTACTTC. Encoded protein: CATSSLGSLYEQYF.

This clonotype was seen a few times. The chain carries TRBV14 and TRBJ2-7; D may match TRBD1 or TRBD2 (5 bases each). Trimming took 8 bases from V and 8 from J, leaving 28 bases between them. The germline V gene encodes CDR1 SGHDN and CDR2 FVKESK. The CDR3 runs to 16 residues. This chain's CDR3 is CASSFNSGTVDPQQYF. The CDR3 DNA reads TGTGCCAGCTCATTCAACTCCGGGACGGTAGACCCACAGCAGTACTTC.

This clonotype was detected many times. V usage is TRBV10-3 and J usage is TRBJ2-5, with D unresolved. The CDR3 has 12 amino acids. Germline V gives CDR1 ENHRY, CDR2 SYGVKD. V was shortened by 6 bases and J by 4 bases, with 9 bases between the two germline ends. CDR3 protein: CAISETGETQYF. The CDR3 DNA sequence: TGTGCCATCAGCGAGACGGGAGAGACCCAGTACTTC.

This clonotype was counted between two and nine times. This may stem from a read error, because a much larger clone lies one nucleotide away. The chain employs TRBV7-9 and TRBJ1-1, with 9 nucleotides matching TRBD1. The CDR3 runs to 17 residues. Germline V gene data show CDR1 as SEHNR and CDR2 as FQNEAQ (reference sequence). Unmatched junction bases numbered 8, after V lost 0 bases and J lost 3 bases. CDR3 nucleotide sequence: TGTGCCAGCAGCTTAGCTGTAACAGGGGGCGTGTACACTGAAGCTTTCTTT. The encoded protein is CASSLAVTGGVYTEAFF.

The V gene is TRBV5-6, the J gene TRBJ2-7, with D unclear. From germline, CDR1 is SGHDT and CDR2 YYEEEE. V lost 4 bases and J lost 0, with 8 bases in between. CDR3 length equals 13 residues. CDR3 in amino acids: CASSLQFSYEQYF. In nucleotides, the CDR3 is TGTGCCAGCAGCCTACAGTTCTCCTACGAGCAGTACTTC.

V gene TRBV2 combines with J gene TRBJ1-2; D is possibly TRBD1 (5 bases). This CDR3 is 17 amino acids long. Germline V CDR1 and CDR2: SNHLY, FYNNEI. The ends were cut back, 7 bases at V and 0 bases at J, with 21 bases in the middle. The chain's CDR3 is CASTRVAHPPSNYGYTF. As DNA, the CDR3 is TGTGCCAGCACCAGGGTAGCCCACCCACCTTCTAACTATGGCTACACCTTC.

The CDR3, as DNA: TGCGCCAGCAGTGACCCACGGGACAGGGAAAACGAGCAGTACTTC. Its protein is CASSDPRDRENEQYF. The V and J genes are TRBV10-2 and TRBJ2-7; 9 nucleotides agree with TRBD1. This CDR3 has 15 amino acids. Germline-derived CDR1 and CDR2 are WSHSY and SAAADI. V lost 3 bases and J lost 5; bases outside the gene matches: 8.